This T cell receptor beta chain was sequenced during a study of shared clonotypes between healthy human individuals. Study-wide background: Each donor's CD8 memory used one plate, CD8 naive two, each CD4 subset three.

Study-level points and caveats: Tissue TCR repertoires likely differ from these blood-only repertoires.

Generated by immunoSEQ multiplex PCR, the TCRdb table keeps only in-frame clones and is missing some. The sample contains about 2.1 million clones, 90% to 95% of which appear only once. On this clone: The target antigen is unknown.

Naivety among CD8 cells was defined by CD45RO negativity and positive CCR7 selection, thereby excluding terminally differentiated effector memory CD45RA+ cells. Sequencing was carried out using naive CD8+ T cells from PBMCs. The origin of this receptor is a man aged 18-30 years in good health. Some clones in this sample may be carry-over from other donors' samples.

The CDR3 here is CAISSGGGPYGYTF. The CDR3 region has the DNA TGTGCCATCAGCTCCGGGGGGGGCCCCTATGGCTACACCTTC. This sequence joins TRBV10-3 and TRBJ1-2; D may be TRBD1 (6 bases). The CDR3 loop spans 14 amino acids. Per the germline V gene, CDR1 is ENHRY and CDR2 is SYGVKD. V was clipped by 6 bases and J by 4 bases, with 15 bases between them.